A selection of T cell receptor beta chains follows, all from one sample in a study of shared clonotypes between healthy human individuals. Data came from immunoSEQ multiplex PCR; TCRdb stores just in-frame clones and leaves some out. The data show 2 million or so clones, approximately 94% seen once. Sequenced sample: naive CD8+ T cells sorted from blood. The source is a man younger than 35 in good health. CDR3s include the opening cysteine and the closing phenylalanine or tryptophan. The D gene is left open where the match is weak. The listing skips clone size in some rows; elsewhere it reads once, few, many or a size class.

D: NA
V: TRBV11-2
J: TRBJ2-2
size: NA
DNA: TGTGCCAGCAGCCATCCCGTGTCGCCTACCGGGGAGCTGTTTTTT
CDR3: CASSHPVSPTGELFF

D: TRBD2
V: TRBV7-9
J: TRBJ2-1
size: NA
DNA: TGTGCCAGCAGCTTACCTAGCGGGGGTTACAATGAGCAGTTCTTC
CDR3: CASSLPSGGYNEQFF

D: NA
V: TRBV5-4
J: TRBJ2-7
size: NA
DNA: TGTGCCAGCAGCCTGCAGGACAGTGAGGTAGTCTACGAGCAGTACTTC
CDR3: CASSLQDSEVVYEQYF

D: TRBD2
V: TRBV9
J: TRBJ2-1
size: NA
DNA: TGTGCCAGCAGCGTAGTGTCTAGCGGTTACAATGAGCAGTTCTTC
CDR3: CASSVVSSGYNEQFF

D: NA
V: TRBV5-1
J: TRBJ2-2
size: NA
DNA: TGCGCCAGCAGCTATAACCCCGGGGAGCTGTTTTTT
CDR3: CASSYNPGELFF

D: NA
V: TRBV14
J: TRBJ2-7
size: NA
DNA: TGTGCCAGCAGCCATACAGGGAGGACCTACGAGCAGTACTTC
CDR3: CASSHTGRTYEQYF

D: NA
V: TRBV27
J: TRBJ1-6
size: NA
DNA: TGTGCCAGCAGTTTTTGGGAATCGGATAATTCACCCCTCCACTTT
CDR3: CASSFWESDNSPLHF

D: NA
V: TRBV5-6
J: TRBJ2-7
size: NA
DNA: TGTGCCAGCAGCTTGGCGGGCTTTGAGGAGGCCTACGAGCAGTACTTC
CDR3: CASSLAGFEEAYEQYF

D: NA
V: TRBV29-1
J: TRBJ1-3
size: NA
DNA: TGCAGCGTTGAACTTTCCGCGGAGTCTGGAAACACCATATATTTT
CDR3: CSVELSAESGNTIYF

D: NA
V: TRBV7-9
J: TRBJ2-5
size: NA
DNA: TGTGCCAGCAGCTTAGGTCGCGGAGAGACCCAGTACTTC
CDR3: CASSLGRGETQYF

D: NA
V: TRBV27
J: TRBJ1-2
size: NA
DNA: TGTGCCAGCAGTTTATCGGTCGGGGAGAGAGGCTATGGCTACACCTTC
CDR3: CASSLSVGERGYGYTF

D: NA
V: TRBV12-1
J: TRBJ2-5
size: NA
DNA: TGTGCCAGCAGCCCTGAGGGGCAGGGGAAAGAGACCCAGTACTTC
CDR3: CASSPEGQGKETQYF

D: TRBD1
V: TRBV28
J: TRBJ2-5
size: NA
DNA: TGTGCCAGCAGAGGGACAGGGGAAGGGGCCCAAGAGACCCAGTACTTC
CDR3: CASRGTGEGAQETQYF

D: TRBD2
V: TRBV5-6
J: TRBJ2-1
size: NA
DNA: TGTGCCAGCAGCTTAGGACTAGCGGTGAATGAGCAGTTCTTC
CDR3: CASSLGLAVNEQFF

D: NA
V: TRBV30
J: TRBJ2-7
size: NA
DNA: TGTGCCTGGAGTGTATACGGGTTCGAGCAGTACTTC
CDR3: CAWSVYGFEQYF

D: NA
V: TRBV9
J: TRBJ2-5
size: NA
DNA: TGTGCCAGCAGCGTAGTTGAGGGATACCCCCAGTACTTC
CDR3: CASSVVEGYPQYF

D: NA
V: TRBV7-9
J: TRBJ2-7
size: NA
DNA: TGTGCCAGCAGCGACCGAGACGCAACCTACGAGCAGTACTTC
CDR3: CASSDRDATYEQYF

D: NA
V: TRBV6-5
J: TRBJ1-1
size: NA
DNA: TGTGCCAGCAGTATTGGTGGGACTGAAGCTTTCTTT
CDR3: CASSIGGTEAFF

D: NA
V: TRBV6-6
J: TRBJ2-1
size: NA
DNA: TGTGCCAGCAGTTACGTAGGAGGCCCCTACAATGAGCAGTTCTTC
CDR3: CASSYVGGPYNEQFF

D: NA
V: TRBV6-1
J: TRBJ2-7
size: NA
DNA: TGTGCCAGCAGTGAAGGTCCCGAGGTGTCCGAGCAGTACTTC
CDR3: CASSEGPEVSEQYF

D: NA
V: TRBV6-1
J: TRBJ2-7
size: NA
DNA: TGTGTTACAGGGTTCTCCTACGAGCAGTACTTC
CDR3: CVTGFSYEQYF

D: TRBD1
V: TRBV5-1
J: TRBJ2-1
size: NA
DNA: TGCGCCAGCAGCTTGGAACAGGGGGTGAACAATGAGCAGTTCTTC
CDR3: CASSLEQGVNNEQFF

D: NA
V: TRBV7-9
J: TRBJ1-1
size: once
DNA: TGTGCCAGCAGCTCGCCGGCCCCGAACACTGAAGCTTTCTTT
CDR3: CASSSPAPNTEAFF

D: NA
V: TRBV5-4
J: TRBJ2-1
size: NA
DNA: TGTGCCAGCAGGCCGGGAGCAGGGCCGAGCTCCTACAATGAGCAGTTCTTC
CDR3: CASRPGAGPSSYNEQFF

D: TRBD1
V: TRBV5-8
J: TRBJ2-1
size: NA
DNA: TGTGCCAGCAGCCGACAGGGGGGGTCCTACAATGAGCAGTTCTTC
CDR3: CASSRQGGSYNEQFF

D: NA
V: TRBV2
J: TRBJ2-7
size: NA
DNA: TGTGCCAGCAGTGCAGGACCGATAGGCTACGAGCAGTACTTC
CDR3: CASSAGPIGYEQYF

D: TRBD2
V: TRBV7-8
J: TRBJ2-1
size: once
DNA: TGTGCCAGCAGTATAGCGGGGGGGTACCTCAATGAGCAGTTCTTC
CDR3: CASSIAGGYLNEQFF

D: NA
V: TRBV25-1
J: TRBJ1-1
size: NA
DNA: TGTGCCAGCAGTACTTTTGGACAGAGTGAAGCTTTCTTT
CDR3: CASSTFGQSEAFF

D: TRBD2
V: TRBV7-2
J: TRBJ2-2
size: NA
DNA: TGTGCCAGCAGCTCGAAACTAGCGGGAGTGGGCGGGGAGCTGTTTTTT
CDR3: CASSSKLAGVGGELFF

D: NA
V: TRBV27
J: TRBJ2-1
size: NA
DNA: TGTGCCAGCAGCACCCGACTACGGGGTGAGCAGTTCTTC
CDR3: CASSTRLRGEQFF

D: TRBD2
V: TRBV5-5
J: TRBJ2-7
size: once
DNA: TGTGCCAGCAGCCTGACTAGCGGGAGCTCCTACGAGCAGTACTTC
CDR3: CASSLTSGSSYEQYF

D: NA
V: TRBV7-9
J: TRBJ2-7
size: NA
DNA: TGTGCCAGCAGTGATACAGGTTACGAGCAGTACTTC
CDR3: CASSDTGYEQYF

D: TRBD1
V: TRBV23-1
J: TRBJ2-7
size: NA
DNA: TGCGCCAGCAGTCAATCGTTCCGGGACAGCAACCCCTACGAGCAGTACTTC
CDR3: CASSQSFRDSNPYEQYF

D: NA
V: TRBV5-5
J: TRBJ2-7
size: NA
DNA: TGTGCCAGCAGCTTTCAGCAAGGGTGGGAGCAGTACTTC
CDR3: CASSFQQGWEQYF

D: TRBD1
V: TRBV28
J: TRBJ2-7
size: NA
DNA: TGTGCCAGCACCGCCGGGACAGGGATATCCAACGACTACGAGCAGTACTTC
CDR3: CASTAGTGISNDYEQYF

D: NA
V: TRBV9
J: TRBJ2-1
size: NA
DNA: TGTGCCAGCAGCTATGGGGCCGGGGCCGCAGATGAGCAGTTCTTC
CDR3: CASSYGAGAADEQFF

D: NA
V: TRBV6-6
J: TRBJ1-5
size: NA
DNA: TGTGCCAGCAGTCGTGGGACTTACAATCAGCCCCAGCATTTT
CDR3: CASSRGTYNQPQHF

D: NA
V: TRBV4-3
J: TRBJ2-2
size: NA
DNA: TGCGCCAGCAGCCAAGAGGCAGGCACCGGGGAGCTGTTTTTT
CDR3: CASSQEAGTGELFF

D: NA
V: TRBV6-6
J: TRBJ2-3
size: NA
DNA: TGTGCCAGCAGCACCGACACAGATACGCAGTATTTT
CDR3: CASSTDTDTQYF

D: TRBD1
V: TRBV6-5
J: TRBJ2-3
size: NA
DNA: TGTGCCAGCAGTTTGGGACAGGGACTGCCGACAGATACGCAGTATTTT
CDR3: CASSLGQGLPTDTQYF

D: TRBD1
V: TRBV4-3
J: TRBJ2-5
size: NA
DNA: TGCGCCAGCAGCCAGGACAGGGCCTCTATCTCATCGGAGACCCAGTACTTC
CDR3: CASSQDRASISSETQYF

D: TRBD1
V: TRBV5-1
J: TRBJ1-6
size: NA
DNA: TGCGCCAGCAGCTTAGGACAGGGGGCCGCACCCCTCCACTTT
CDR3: CASSLGQGAAPLHF

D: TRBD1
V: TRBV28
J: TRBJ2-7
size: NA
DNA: TGTGCCAGCAGTGAGACAGGGGGTCTCTACGAGCAGTACTTC
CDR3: CASSETGGLYEQYF